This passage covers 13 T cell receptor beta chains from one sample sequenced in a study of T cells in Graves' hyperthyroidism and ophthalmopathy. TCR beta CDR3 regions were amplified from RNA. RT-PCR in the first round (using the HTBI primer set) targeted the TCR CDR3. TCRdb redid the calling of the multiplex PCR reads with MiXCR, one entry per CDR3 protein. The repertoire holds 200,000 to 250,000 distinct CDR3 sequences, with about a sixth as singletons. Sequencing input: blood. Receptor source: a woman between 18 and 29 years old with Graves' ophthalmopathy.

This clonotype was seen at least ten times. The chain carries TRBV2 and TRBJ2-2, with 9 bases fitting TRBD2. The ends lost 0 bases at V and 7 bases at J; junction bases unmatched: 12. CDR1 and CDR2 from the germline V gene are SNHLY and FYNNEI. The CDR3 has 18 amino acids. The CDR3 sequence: CASSEALLREGRVGELFF. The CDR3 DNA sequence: TGTGCCAGCAGTGAAGCGCTTTTGCGGGAGGGCCGTGTCGGGGAGCTGTTTTTT.

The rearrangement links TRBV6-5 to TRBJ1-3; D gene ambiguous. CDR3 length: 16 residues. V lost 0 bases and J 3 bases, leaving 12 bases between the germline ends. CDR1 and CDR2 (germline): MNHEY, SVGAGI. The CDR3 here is CASSYSWTRGGNTIYF. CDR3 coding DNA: TGTGCCAGCAGTTACTCGTGGACTAGAGGTGGAAACACCATATATTTT.

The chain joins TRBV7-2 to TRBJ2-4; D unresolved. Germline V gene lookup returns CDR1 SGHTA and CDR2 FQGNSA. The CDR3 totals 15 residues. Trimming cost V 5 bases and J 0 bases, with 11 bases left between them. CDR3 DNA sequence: TGTGCCAGCAGCCTAACTGGGAAAGCCAAAAACATTCAGTACTTC. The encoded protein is CASSLTGKAKNIQYF.

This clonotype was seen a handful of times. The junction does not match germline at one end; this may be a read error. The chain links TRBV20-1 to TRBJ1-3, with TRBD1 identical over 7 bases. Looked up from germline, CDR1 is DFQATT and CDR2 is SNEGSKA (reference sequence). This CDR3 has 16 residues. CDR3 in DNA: TGCAGTGCTAGCCCATGGGAGGGGGCCTCGGGAAGCACCATATATTTT. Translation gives CSASPWEGASGSTIYF.

The CDR3 region has the DNA TGTGCCAGCAGTGCCCGGACAGGGAGTGAAAAACTGTTTTTT. Amino acid sequence: CASSARTGSEKLFF. The gene calls are TRBV12-3 or TRBV12-4 and TRBJ1-4; 8 nucleotides line up with TRBD1. The CDR3 covers 14 residues. J was trimmed by 7 bases and V by 5 bases; bases with no gene match: 6.

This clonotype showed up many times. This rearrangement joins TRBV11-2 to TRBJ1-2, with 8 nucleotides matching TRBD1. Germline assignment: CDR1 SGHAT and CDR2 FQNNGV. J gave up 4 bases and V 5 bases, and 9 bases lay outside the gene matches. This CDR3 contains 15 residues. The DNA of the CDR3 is TGTGCCAGCAGCATTGACAGGGGCGGCGTCTATGGCTACACCTTC. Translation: CASSIDRGGVYGYTF.

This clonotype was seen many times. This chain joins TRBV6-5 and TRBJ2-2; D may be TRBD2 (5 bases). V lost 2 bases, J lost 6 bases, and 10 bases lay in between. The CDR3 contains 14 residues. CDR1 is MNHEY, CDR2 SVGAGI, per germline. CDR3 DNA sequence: TGTGCCAGCAGTTACACAACTAGACCCGGGGAGCTGTTTTTT. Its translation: CASSYTTRPGELFF.

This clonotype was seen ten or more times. The CDR3 sequence: CASSPKTSGHIQYF. The CDR3 bases are TGTGCCAGCAGCCCGAAGACTAGCGGGCACATTCAGTACTTC. The V call is TRBV7-3, the J call TRBJ2-4, with TRBD2 matching 10 bases. J lost 8 bases, V lost 5 bases, and 6 bases had no gene match. Germline CDR1 SGHTA, CDR2 FQGTGA. This CDR3 region has 14 residues.

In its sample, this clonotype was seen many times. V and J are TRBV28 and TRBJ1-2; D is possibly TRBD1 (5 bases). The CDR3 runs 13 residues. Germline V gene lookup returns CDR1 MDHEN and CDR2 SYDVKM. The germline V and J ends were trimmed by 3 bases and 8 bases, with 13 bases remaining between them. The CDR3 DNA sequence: TGTGCCAGCAGTTTTAATAGGGGAAGCGGCTACACCTTC. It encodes CASSFNRGSGYTF.

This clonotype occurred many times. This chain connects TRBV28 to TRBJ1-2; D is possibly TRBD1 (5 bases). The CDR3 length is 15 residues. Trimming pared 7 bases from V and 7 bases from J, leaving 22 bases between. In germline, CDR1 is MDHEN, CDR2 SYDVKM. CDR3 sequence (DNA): TGTGCCAGCACCTCAGTGTTTTGGGGGGAGGGTGGCTACACCTTC. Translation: CASTSVFWGEGGYTF.

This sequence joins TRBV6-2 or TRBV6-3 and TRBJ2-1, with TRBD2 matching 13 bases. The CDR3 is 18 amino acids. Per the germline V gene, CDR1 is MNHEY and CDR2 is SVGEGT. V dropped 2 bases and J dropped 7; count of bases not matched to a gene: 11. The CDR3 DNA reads TGTGCCAGCAGTTACACCACTAGCGGGAGGGTCTTTATTAATGAGCAGTTCTTC. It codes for CASSYTTSGRVFINEQFF.

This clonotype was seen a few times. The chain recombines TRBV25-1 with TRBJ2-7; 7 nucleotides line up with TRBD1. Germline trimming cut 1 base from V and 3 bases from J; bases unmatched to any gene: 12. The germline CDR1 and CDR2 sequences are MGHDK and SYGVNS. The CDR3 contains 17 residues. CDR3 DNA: TGTGCCAGCAGTGAATTATTCTTAGTGGGACAGTTCTACGAGCAGTACTTC. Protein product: CASSELFLVGQFYEQYF.

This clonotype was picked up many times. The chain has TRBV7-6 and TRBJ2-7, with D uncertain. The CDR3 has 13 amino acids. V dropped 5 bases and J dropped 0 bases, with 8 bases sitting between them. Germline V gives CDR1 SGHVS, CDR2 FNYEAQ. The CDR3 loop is CASSGVRSYEQYF. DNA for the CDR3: TGTGCCAGCAGCGGAGTACGCTCCTACGAGCAGTACTTC.